The clone carrying this T cell receptor (beta chain) was recorded many times. The antigen remains undetermined. Uncontrolled infections, pregnancy, lactation or other autoimmune diseases led to patient exclusion. Clinical symptoms, serum thyroxine, TRAb, thyroid ultrasound and orbital computed tomography formed the basis of diagnosis. The data stem from a study of Graves' ophthalmopathy and Graves' hyperthyroidism. The study, taken as a whole, reports: Built on 13 signatures, a model told ophthalmopathy apart from stable hyperthyroidism with about 90% sensitivity and around 80% specificity.

Beta-chain TCR CDR3 regions were amplified from RNA transcripts. Investigators did first-round RT-PCR with HTBI primers, then second-round multiplex PCR. Each CDR3 protein gets one entry after TCRdb re-called the multiplex PCR reads with MiXCR. The sample has approximately 500,000 distinct CDR3 sequences, around an eighth seen once. The CDR3 sequence is 13 residues long. V gave up 2 bases and J gave up 4 bases, with 8 bases separating them. This clonotype was obtained from a woman aged 25 to 39 with Graves' ophthalmopathy. The chain combines TRBV12-3 or TRBV12-4 with TRBJ1-1; D ambiguous. The sequencing input was blood. The CDR3 DNA follows: TGTGCCAGCAGTTTATACAGCGGCACTGAAGCTTTCTTT. It is translated as CASSLYSGTEAFF.